This paragraph covers one T cell receptor (beta chain) sequence. Its binding antigen is unknown. Base qualities are not recorded, but no much larger clone differs from it by a single base. TCRbeta CDR3 regions were amplified from genomic DNA using the immunoSEQ Assay, a bias-controlled multiplex PCR. Per the source publication's procedure: The number of nucleated cells in each sample was estimated by amplification of reference gene primers within the assay. To quantify the absolute abundance of each unique TCRbeta CDR3 rearrangement, sequence reads were collapsed and filtered. For each sample, productive Simpson clonality was calculated as the square root of Simpson's diversity index over productive rearrangements. TCRdb obtained this table from immuneACCESS and retained in-frame rearrangements with V and J assigned. These tables miss some clones; where compared with another copy, unresolved V genes account for less than half of the shortfall, and the remainder is unexplained. Clone size and V and J calls were adopted from that table, with D and trimming inferred from the DNA. Within this sample are roughly 200,000 clones, with 85% of them counted one time only. The ten largest clones take up about 20% of the sample.

These data originate in a study of blood T cell repertoires in COVID-19 (dated by TCRdb to 2019 to 2021). Broadly, across the study: The collaborator samples originated in the United States, Italy and Spain and spanned the acute and convalescent phases of COVID-19. The material from the prospective study consisted of cDNA or gDNA derived from T cells, B-cell-depleted T cells, or PBMCs. Deeply sampled blood TCRbeta repertoires from subjects exposed to, actively infected with, or recovered from COVID-19 were included in the dataset. The repertoires were made available in a free public database intended to serve as a resource for research on the immune response to SARS-CoV-2. Samples came from the ongoing ImmuneRACE study (first 160 participants) plus 1,254 subjects from 6 global collaborators. Sample metadata almost always included a de-identified subject ID, COVID-19 status, age in years and sex. Where available, HLA class I and class II types were taken from metadata supplied by the sample provider and were not determined by assay-based typing. The paper's findings and limits, for the study overall: The quantity of clinical and demographic metadata differed by source and by participant and was supplied without curation.

One collaborating source in Seattle enrolled patients during active infection and followed them longitudinally through the course of disease. Each collaborating institution followed its own protocols to collect whole blood in K2EDTA tubes. For TCRbeta analysis, collaborator samples were shipped as frozen whole blood, as isolated PBMCs, or as DNA extracted from either sample type. V sheds 3 bases and J sheds 6 bases, leaving 21 bases between their ends. The CDR3, from cysteine to phenylalanine, totals 15 residues. The CDR3 DNA has 45 bases and is translated from base 1. Looking up the germline V gene yields CDR1 SQVTM and CDR2 ANQGSEA.

The receptor was isolated from a person aged 70 to 85 with COVID-19, enrolled during active disease. This chain joins TRBV29-1 to TRBJ2-7; a tentative D match to TRBD1 spans 8 bases. Sequencing was performed on peripheral blood. CDR3 sequence: CSVDSRQGRVSEQYF. DNA sequence: TGCAGCGTTGACTCCCGACAGGGGAGGGTAAGCGAGCAGTACTTC.